A single TCR beta chain is shown here with its context. It has no known antigen specificity. No base qualities exist here, and no much larger clone lies one base off it. The source of the sample is a study of PD-1 blockade in classical Hodgkin lymphoma (dated by TCRdb to 2019 to 2021). With regard to the full study: Nivolumab dosing was 3 mg/kg intravenously every 2 weeks, continuing until either disease progression or unacceptable toxicity. A peripheral blood immune signature of response to PD-1 blockade in classical Hodgkin lymphoma was defined using TCR beta sequencing and CyTOF.

The Qiagen DNeasy kit was used to extract genomic DNA both from unsorted PBMCs and from the negatively selected CD4+ and CD8+ fractions. TCR beta CDR3 regions were subjected to amplification by immunoSEQ multiplex PCR with primers that anneal to V and J segments. A synthetic immune receptor repertoire was used to minimize amplification bias, and remaining bias was computationally removed after sequencing. The paper's processing steps were these. Custom Python scripts were used to quantify repertoire diversity as the Shannon entropy index. Unsorted, CD4+ and CD8+ repertoires were analyzed separately, except in combined analyses where CD4+ and CD8+ sequences were merged in silico. Clonal expansion was defined as a frequency increase of at least 2-fold after treatment compared with C1D1, and clones undetected at baseline were assigned a pseudocount of 0.5. Singleton clones were defined as clones with 0 or 1 copy at C1D1, and non-singleton clones were defined as clones with 2 or more copies. Clones expanded in unsorted samples were annotated as CD4+, CD8+ or unknown by matching protein sequences in sorted samples from the same patient. Wilcoxon tests on paired samples were used to test diversity changes from C1D1 to C4D1. The clones in this table, taken by TCRdb from immuneACCESS, are in-frame only. Not every clone is retained; where verified, under half of the shortfall comes from an unresolved V gene, and the cause of the rest is unknown. V, J and clone size were drawn from that table, and D and trimming were deduced from the DNA. This sample is represented by tens of thousands of clones; 90% of them were singletons. The ten top clones hold 2.5% to 3.5% of the sample.

The time point label, as the study defines it: cycle 4 day 1 (C4D1), after more than five weeks of nivolumab. Every trial patient had relapsed following autologous stem cell transplantation, and prior brentuximab vedotin exposure was what differed among cohorts A, B and C. The trial cohort was composed of roughly 60 patients with relapsed/refractory classical Hodgkin lymphoma, for whom complete response, partial response or progressive disease was recorded as best overall response. In the multi-cohort phase II CheckMate 205 trial, trial patients received single-agent nivolumab. An independent review committee assessed best overall response by applying the 2007 International Working Group response criteria. PBMCs from the trial were collected at three points: immediately before nivolumab initiation (C1D1), and during therapy at cycle 2 day 1 and cycle 4 day 1. After peripheral blood was drawn into 8 mL Vacutainer Cell Preparation Tubes, PBMCs were isolated by centrifugation and then cryopreserved.

The paper as a whole reports these results and caveats: A significant rise by C4D1 was seen in CD4+ but not CD8+ TCR diversity (p=0.0027 vs p=0.16), with the rise being most apparent in complete responders (p=0.02). Diversity was lower in patients who began nivolumab less than 1 year after ASCT, so these patients were left out of later analyses to avoid confounding by immune reconstitution. Baseline TCR diversity was reported as lower in newly diagnosed patients than in healthy donors, and lower still in relapsed/refractory patients. Trial patients achieving complete response had baseline diversity similar to newly diagnosed patients, whereas partial responders and progressors had significantly lower diversity. The study was limited to a single clinical trial cohort, and causes of repertoire differences, possibly disease activity or prior therapy, remained undefined.

The origin of this receptor is a human donor with classical Hodgkin lymphoma. Sequencing used peripheral blood mononuclear cells (PBMCs), obtained before the fourth cycle of nivolumab.

CDR3 loop: CASSLALAGTEETQYF. The sequenced DNA: TGTGCCAGCAGCTTAGCCTTAGCGGGGACGGAAGAGACCCAGTACTTC. The V gene is TRBV7-2 and the J gene is TRBJ2-5; 8 bases in between match TRBD2. Germline trimming amounts to 0 bases on V and 3 bases on J, with 6 as the count of junction bases outside the gene matches. Taken from the germline V gene, the CDR1 and CDR2 loops are SGHTA and FQGNSA. Inclusive of the bounding cysteine and phenylalanine, the CDR3 is 16 residues long. Of all the DNA, just the CDR3 is kept, 48 bases in frame from base 1.